The next 19 T cell receptor beta chains were all read from a single sample in a study of CD8+CD57+ T cells in acquired aplastic anemia (dated by TCRdb to 2016 to 2018). TCRdb shows the sequencer as Illumina HiSeq 2000. Profiling of TCR beta VDJ combinations and CDR3 sequences used genomic DNA as the template. TCRdb ran its own pipeline on the public reads, namely fastp trimming at Q25 and MiXCR clone calling, and kept in-frame beta chains. Rows with one shared CDR3 protein collapse into an entry with the most common genes and DNA. The sample table lists about 220,000 distinct CDR3 sequences, around 32% of them with a count of one. The biggest ten clones account for roughly 1.1% of the sample. Sequenced input: sorted CD4+, CD8+, or CD8+CD57+ T cells (not recorded which) from PBMCs. These receptors all come from a human donor in good health, serving as a control.

This clonotype was counted many times. The V gene is TRBV6-5, the J gene TRBJ1-1; D call uncertain. This CDR3 region has 13 residues. The V end lost 5 bases, the J end lost 5 bases, and 12 bases lay between the germline ends. CDR1 is MNHEY and CDR2 is SVGAGI in the germline V gene. The CDR3 loop reads CASSAIRSTEAFF. For the CDR3, the DNA is TGTGCCAGCAGTGCGATACGTAGTACTGAAGCTTTCTTT.

V gene TRBV7-8 combines with J gene TRBJ2-7, with D possibly being TRBD1 or TRBD2 (5 bases each). The CDR3 is 15 residues long. CDR1 and CDR2 from the germline V gene are SGHVS and FQNEAQ. V was shortened by 1 base and J by 5 bases, with 15 bases between the two germline ends. CDR3 bases: TGTGCCAGCAGCTTAGTTGGGGCCGGGGTAGACGAGCAGTACTTC. It encodes CASSLVGAGVDEQYF.

The V gene is TRBV19, the J gene TRBJ1-2; D is unresolved. The CDR3 sequence is 13 residues long. V lost 0 bases to trimming and J lost 2 bases, with 4 bases between them. Germline CDR1 is LNHDA and CDR2 is SQIVND (reference sequence). CDR3 bases: TGTGCCAGTAGTATAGATTGGAACTATGGCTACACCTTC. This gives the protein CASSIDWNYGYTF.

This clonotype was counted a few times. The chain recombines TRBV12-3 or TRBV12-4 with TRBJ2-7, with D possibly being TRBD2 (5 bases). The V end lost 2 bases, the J end lost 0 bases, and 23 bases lay between the germline ends. The length of the CDR3 is 19 residues. The CDR3 coding sequence is TGTGCCAGCAGTTTAAAACCGGGGTCCGCACGGTTTATCTCCTACGAGCAGTACTTC. As protein: CASSLKPGSARFISYEQYF.

This clonotype was counted at least ten times. This chain connects TRBV11-2 to TRBJ2-2; D is ambiguous. The ends were cut back, 0 bases at V and 5 bases at J, with 4 bases in the middle. The CDR3 contains 13 residues. The germline gives CDR1 SGHAT, CDR2 FQNNGV. CDR3 bases: TGTGCCAGCAGCTTAGAACTGACCGGGGAGCTGTTTTTT. Translated: CASSLELTGELFF. Variable domain in full (rest from reference TRBV11-2 and TRBJ2-2): EAGVAQSPRYKIIEKRQSVAFWCNPISGHATLYWYQQILGQGPKLLIQFQNNGVVDDSQLPKDRFSAERLKGVDSTLKIQPAKLEDSAVYLCASSLELTGELFFGEGSRLTVL.

This clonotype was counted a few times. The rearrangement joins TRBV15 to TRBJ1-2; D is perhaps TRBD1 (6 bases). The germline V gene has CDR1 LNHNV and CDR2 YYDKDF (reference sequence). V was trimmed by 0 bases and J by 5 bases, leaving 10 bases between them. The CDR3 loop spans 14 amino acids. CDR3 sequence (DNA): TGTGCCACCAGCAGAGAGGGGGCAGGTTATGGCTACACCTTC. As protein: CATSREGAGYGYTF.

This clonotype was counted at least ten times. The rearrangement joins TRBV24-1 to TRBJ2-5; D is possibly TRBD2 (6 bases). This CDR3 spans 20 amino acids. V was pared by 3 bases and J by 7 bases, with 32 bases between. CDR1 is KGHDR and CDR2 is SFDVKD in the germline V gene. In DNA, the CDR3 is TGTGCCACCAGTGATCCACCCTCCCCCGGCGGACTACCTGTTTTAGCGACCCAGTACTTC. This encodes CATSDPPSPGGLPVLATQYF.

This sequence joins TRBV6-1 and TRBJ1-2, with 7 bases fitting TRBD1. Germline CDR1 and CDR2: MNHNS and SASEGT. CDR3 length equals 14 residues. V was clipped by 5 bases and J by 12 bases; unmatched bases: 15. The CDR3 reads CASSLLASNRGHTF. CDR3 bases: TGTGCCAGCAGTCTCCTCGCCTCAAACAGGGGCCACACCTTC.

V is TRBV5-1 and J is TRBJ2-1; the match to TRBD2 covers 7 bases. The CDR3 contains 15 residues. V trimming: 3 bases; J trimming: 4 bases; junction bases outside the gene matches: 7. From germline, CDR1 is SGHRS and CDR2 YFSETQ. Here the CDR3 DNA reads TGCGCCAGCAGCTCCTGGCCGGGAGGTTACAATGAGCAGTTCTTC. Residues: CASSSWPGGYNEQFF.

This clonotype has at least ten counts. The V gene is TRBV6-5, the J gene TRBJ2-7, with D possibly TRBD2 on 6 matching bases. This CDR3 is built from 16 residues. Germline assignment: CDR1 MNHEY and CDR2 SVGAGI. Trimming left V 6 bases short and J 2 bases short, with 20 bases between. CDR3 DNA: TGTGCCAGCAGCAAAAGGGACCTCGGAGGGACCTACGAGCAGTACTTC. Translated, it gives CASSKRDLGGTYEQYF.

The V call is TRBV4-2, the J call TRBJ2-7; tentatively, D is TRBD1 (5 bases). The ends were cut back, 0 bases at V and 3 bases at J, with 9 bases in the middle. The V gene's germline CDR1 is LGHNA and CDR2 YNFKEQ. The CDR3 spans 14 residues. This CDR3 reads CASSQDLTGYEQYF. The CDR3 DNA sequence: TGTGCCAGCAGCCAAGATCTTACAGGCTACGAGCAGTACTTC.

The rearrangement uses TRBV25-1 and TRBJ1-2; weak D call: TRBD1 (5 bases). Germline V gene sequence: CDR1 MGHDK, CDR2 SYGVNS. The CDR3 runs 13 residues. The germline V and J ends were trimmed by 3 bases and 0 bases, with 5 bases remaining between them. Written as DNA, the CDR3 is TGTGCCAGCAGTGAGGGGCCTAACTATGGCTACACCTTC. This codes for CASSEGPNYGYTF.

The chain employs TRBV6-6 and TRBJ2-7, with D tentatively TRBD1 or TRBD2 (5 bases each). Trimming stripped 0 bases from V and 12 bases from J, with 12 bases between. The CDR3 extends over 12 amino acids. Germline values: CDR1 MNHNY, CDR2 SVGAGI (reference sequence). CDR3 sequence reads: CASSYSGAGWYF. For the CDR3, the DNA is TGTGCCAGCAGTTACTCCGGGGCAGGGTGGTACTTC.

This clonotype was counted a few times. The V and J genes are TRBV7-9 and TRBJ2-5; TRBD1 agrees at 11 bases. The CDR3 totals 16 residues. CDR1 and CDR2 from the germline V gene are SEHNR and FQNEAQ (reference sequence). V shed 5 bases, J shed 4 bases, and the junction held 9 bases outside the gene matches. Written as DNA, the CDR3 is TGTGCCAGCAGCCTGGGGACAGGGGGGGAGAGAGAGACCCAGTACTTC. Encoded protein: CASSLGTGGERETQYF.

This clonotype showed up many times. The chain employs TRBV4-1 and TRBJ1-2; D remains unclear. Germline CDR1 is MGHRA and CDR2 is YSYEKL. The CDR3 sequence is 15 residues long. V lost 1 base and J 0 bases, leaving 9 bases between the germline ends. The DNA for the CDR3 is TGCGCCAGCAGCCAAGCTCGAGGTGCTAACTATGGCTACACCTTC. Amino acid sequence: CASSQARGANYGYTF.

The table lists this clonotype with many counts. This chain links TRBV2 with TRBJ1-1; a possible D gene is TRBD1 (6 bases). Looked up from germline, CDR1 is SNHLY and CDR2 is FYNNEI. Trimming removed 6 bases from V and 1 base from J, with 12 bases in between. The CDR3 is made up of 14 amino acids. The CDR3 spells CASRRQVGNTEAFF. The DNA of the CDR3 is TGTGCCAGCAGGAGACAGGTTGGGAACACTGAAGCTTTCTTT.

This chain links TRBV20-1 with TRBJ2-7; tentative D call: TRBD2 (6 bases). The germline V gene has CDR1 DFQATT and CDR2 SNEGSKA (reference sequence). V gave up 3 bases and J gave up 4 bases, with 16 bases separating them. The CDR3 runs to 14 residues. In DNA form, the CDR3 reads TGCAGTGCTAGCGACCGGGACTGGAAATACGAGCAGTACTTC. Its protein is CSASDRDWKYEQYF.

This clonotype was counted many times. The J gene is TRBJ1-6, the V gene TRBV7-3; 11 bases are a match to TRBD1. Germline CDR1 and CDR2: SGHTA and FQGTGA. CDR3 size: 15 residues. The V gene end was trimmed by 5 bases and the J gene end by 9 bases; junction bases not matched to a gene: 6. The CDR3 coding sequence is TGTGCCAGCAGCCTCCTTGGGACAGGGGGTTCACCCCTCCACTTT. Amino acids: CASSLLGTGGSPLHF.

V and J are TRBV10-2 and TRBJ1-2, with a weak D call TRBD1 (6 bases). Trimming took 6 bases from V and 4 from J, leaving 15 bases between them. CDR3 length equals 14 residues. Germline V CDR1 and CDR2: WSHSY, SAAADI. CDR3 sequence (DNA): TGCGCCAGCAGCGAAACAAGGACAGCCTATGGCTACACCTTC. As protein: CASSETRTAYGYTF.